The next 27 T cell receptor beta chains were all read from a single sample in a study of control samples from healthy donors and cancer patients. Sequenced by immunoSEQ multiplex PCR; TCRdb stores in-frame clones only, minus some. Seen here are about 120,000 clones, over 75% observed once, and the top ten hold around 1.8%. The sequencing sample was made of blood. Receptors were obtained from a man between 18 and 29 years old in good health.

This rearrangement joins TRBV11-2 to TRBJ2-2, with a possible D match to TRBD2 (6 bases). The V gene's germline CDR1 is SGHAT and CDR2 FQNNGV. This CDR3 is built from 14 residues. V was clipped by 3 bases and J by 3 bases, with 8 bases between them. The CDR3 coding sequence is TGTGCCAGCAGCTTGGCTAGCGACACCGGGGAGCTGTTTTTT. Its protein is CASSLASDTGELFF.

The CDR3 DNA is TGTGCCAGCAGTTTCGGGAGCTCTGGAAACACCATATATTTT. It yields the protein CASSFGSSGNTIYF. J is TRBJ1-3 and V is TRBV27; D call uncertain. CDR3 length equals 14 residues. Germline lookup yields CDR1 MNHEY and CDR2 SMNVEV (reference sequence). The V and J ends lost 3 bases and 0 bases respectively, with 6 bases between them.

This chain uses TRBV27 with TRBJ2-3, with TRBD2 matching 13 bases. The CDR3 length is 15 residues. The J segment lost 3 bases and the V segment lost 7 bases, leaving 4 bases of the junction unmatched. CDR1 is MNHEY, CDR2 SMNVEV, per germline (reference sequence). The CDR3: CASIRTSGRTDTQYF. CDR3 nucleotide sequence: TGTGCCAGCATTAGGACTAGCGGGAGAACAGATACGCAGTATTTT.

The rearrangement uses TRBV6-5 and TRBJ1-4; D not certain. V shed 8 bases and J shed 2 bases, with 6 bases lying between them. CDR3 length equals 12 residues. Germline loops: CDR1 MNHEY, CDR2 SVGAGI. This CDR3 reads CASSPTNEKLFF. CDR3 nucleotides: TGTGCCAGCTCACCCACTAATGAAAAACTGTTTTTT.

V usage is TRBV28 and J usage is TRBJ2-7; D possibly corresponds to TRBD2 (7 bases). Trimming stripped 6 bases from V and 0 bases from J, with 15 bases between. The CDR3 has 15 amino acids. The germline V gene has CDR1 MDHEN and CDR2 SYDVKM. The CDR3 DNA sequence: TGTGCCAGCAGAAAGCTAGCGGACAGCTCCTACGAGCAGTACTTC. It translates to CASRKLADSSYEQYF.

Here the CDR3 reads CATSRDNQETQYF. DNA of the CDR3: TGTGCCACCAGCAGAGATAATCAGGAGACCCAGTACTTC. The chain links TRBV15 to TRBJ2-5; D unclear. The CDR3 spans 13 residues. The germline gives CDR1 LNHNV, CDR2 YYDKDF (reference sequence). Trimming took 0 bases from V and 5 from J, leaving 7 bases between them.

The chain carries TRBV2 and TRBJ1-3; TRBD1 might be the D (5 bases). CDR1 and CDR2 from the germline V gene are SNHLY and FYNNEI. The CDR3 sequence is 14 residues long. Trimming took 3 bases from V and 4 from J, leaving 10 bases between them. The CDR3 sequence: CASSDSGYGNTIYF. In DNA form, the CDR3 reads TGTGCCAGCAGTGACTCAGGGTACGGAAACACCATATATTTT.

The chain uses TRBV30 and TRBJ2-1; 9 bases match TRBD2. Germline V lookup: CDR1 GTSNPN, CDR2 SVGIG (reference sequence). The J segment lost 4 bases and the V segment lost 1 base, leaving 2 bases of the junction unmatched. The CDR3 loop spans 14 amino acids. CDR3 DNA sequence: TGTGCCTGGAGTGGACTAGCGGTATACAATGAGCAGTTCTTC. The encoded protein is CAWSGLAVYNEQFF.

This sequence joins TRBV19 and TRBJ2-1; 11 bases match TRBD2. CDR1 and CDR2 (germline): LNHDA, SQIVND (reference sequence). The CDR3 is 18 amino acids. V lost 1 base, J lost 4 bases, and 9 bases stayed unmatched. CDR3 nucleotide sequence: TGTGCCAGTAGTATAGGGTGGGCTAGCGGGAGGCAGTACAATGAGCAGTTCTTC. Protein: CASSIGWASGRQYNEQFF.

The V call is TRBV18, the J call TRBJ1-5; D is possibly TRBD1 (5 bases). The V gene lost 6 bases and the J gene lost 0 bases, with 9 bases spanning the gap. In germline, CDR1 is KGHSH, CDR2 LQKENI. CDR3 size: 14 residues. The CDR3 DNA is TGTGCCAGCTCGCTGACAGATAGCAATCAGCCCCAGCATTTT. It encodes CASSLTDSNQPQHF.

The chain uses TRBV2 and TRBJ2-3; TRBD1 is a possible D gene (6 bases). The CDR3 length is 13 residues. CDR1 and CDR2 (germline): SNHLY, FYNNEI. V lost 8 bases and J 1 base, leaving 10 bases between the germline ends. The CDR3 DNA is TGTGCCAGCCTCAGGGGACGCACAGATACGCAGTATTTT. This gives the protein CASLRGRTDTQYF.

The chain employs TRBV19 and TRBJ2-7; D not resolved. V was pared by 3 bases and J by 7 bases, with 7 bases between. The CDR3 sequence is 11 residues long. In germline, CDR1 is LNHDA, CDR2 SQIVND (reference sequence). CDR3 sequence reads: CASSIDREQYF. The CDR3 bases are TGTGCCAGTAGTATCGATCGGGAGCAGTACTTC.

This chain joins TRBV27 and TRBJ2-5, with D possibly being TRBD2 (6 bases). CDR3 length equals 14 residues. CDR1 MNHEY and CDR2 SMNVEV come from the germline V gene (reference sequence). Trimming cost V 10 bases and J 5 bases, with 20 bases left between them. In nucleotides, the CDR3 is TGTGCCACTTCCCTGCGGGGATTCGGGGAGACCCAGTACTTC. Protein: CATSLRGFGETQYF.

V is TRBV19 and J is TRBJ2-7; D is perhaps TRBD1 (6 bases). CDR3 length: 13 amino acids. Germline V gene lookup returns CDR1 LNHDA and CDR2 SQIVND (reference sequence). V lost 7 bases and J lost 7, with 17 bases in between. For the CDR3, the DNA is TGTGCCAGTAATACGGACAGAATGAAGGAGCAGTACTTC. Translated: CASNTDRMKEQYF.

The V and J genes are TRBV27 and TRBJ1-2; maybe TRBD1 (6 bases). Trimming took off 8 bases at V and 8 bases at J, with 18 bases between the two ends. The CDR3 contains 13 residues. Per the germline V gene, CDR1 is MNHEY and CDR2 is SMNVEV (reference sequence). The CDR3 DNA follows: TGTGCCAGCGGGGGCCGGGACCATCGAGGCTACACCTTC. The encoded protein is CASGGRDHRGYTF.

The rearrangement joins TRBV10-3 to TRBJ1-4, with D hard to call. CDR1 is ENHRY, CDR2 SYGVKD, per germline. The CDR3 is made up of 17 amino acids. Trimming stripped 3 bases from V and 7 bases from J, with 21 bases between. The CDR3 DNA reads TGTGCCATCAGTGACCCTTTAAAAGGAGGTGGTGGTGAAAAACTGTTTTTT. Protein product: CAISDPLKGGGGEKLFF.

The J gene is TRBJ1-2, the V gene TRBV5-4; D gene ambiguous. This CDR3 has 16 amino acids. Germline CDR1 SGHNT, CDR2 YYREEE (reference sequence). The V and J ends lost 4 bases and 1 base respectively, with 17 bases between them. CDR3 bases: TGTGCCAGCAGCCGATGGTCCATCCAATTTAACTATGGCTACACCTTC. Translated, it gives CASSRWSIQFNYGYTF.

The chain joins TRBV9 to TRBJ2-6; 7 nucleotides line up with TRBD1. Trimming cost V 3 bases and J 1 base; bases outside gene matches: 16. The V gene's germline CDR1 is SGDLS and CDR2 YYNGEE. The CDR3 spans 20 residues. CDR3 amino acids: CASSAEGAPVSSSGANVLTF. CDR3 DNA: TGTGCCAGCAGCGCAGAGGGGGCCCCGGTGAGTTCTTCTGGGGCCAACGTCCTGACTTTC.

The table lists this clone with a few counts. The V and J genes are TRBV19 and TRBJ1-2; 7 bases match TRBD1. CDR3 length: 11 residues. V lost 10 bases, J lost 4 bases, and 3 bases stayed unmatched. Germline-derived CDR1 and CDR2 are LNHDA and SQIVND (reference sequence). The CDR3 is CATNRGYGYTF. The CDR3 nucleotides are TGTGCCACCAACAGGGGCTATGGCTACACCTTC.

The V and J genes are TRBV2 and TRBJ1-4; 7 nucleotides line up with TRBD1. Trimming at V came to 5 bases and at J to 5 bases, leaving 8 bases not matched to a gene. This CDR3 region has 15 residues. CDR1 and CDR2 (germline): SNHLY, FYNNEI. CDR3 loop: CASSKGTARNEKLFF. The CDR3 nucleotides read TGTGCCAGCAGTAAGGGGACAGCAAGGAATGAAAAACTGTTTTTT.

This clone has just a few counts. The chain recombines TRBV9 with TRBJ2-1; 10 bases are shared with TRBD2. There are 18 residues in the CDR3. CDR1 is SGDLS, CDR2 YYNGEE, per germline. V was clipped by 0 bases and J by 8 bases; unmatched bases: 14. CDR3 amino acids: CASSVEWGSGRAADEQFF. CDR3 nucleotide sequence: TGTGCCAGCAGCGTAGAATGGGGGAGCGGGAGGGCGGCGGATGAGCAGTTCTTC.

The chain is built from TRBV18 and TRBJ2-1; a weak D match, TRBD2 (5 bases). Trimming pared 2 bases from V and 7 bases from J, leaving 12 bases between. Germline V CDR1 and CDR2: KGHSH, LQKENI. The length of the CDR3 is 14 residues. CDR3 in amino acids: CASSPILEGNEQFF. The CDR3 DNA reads TGTGCCAGCTCACCAATACTCGAGGGTAATGAGCAGTTCTTC.

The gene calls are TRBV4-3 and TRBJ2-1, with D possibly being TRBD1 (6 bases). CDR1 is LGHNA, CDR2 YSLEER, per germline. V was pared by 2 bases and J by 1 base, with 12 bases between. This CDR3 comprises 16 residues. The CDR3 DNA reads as TGCGCCAGCAGCCAAACACGACAGGCTTCCTACAATGAGCAGTTCTTC. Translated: CASSQTRQASYNEQFF.

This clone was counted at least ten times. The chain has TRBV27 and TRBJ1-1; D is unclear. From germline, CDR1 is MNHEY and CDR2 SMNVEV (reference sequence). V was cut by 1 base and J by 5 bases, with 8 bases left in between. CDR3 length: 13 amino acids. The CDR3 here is CASSLFRGTEAFF. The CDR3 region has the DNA TGTGCCAGCAGTTTATTTCGAGGAACTGAAGCTTTCTTT.

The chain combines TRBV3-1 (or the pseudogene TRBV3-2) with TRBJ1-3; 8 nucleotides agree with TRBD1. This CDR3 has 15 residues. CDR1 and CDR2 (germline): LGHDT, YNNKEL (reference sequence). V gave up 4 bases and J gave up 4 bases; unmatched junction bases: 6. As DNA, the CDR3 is TGTGCCAGCAGCCTGGACAGGGTGTACGGAAACACCATATATTTT. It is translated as CASSLDRVYGNTIYF.

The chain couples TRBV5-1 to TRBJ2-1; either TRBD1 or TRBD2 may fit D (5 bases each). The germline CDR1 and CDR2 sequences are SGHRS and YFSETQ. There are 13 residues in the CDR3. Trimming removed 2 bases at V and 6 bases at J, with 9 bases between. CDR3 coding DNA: TGCGCCAGCAGCTTCCCGGGACCCAATGAGCAGTTCTTC. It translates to CASSFPGPNEQFF.

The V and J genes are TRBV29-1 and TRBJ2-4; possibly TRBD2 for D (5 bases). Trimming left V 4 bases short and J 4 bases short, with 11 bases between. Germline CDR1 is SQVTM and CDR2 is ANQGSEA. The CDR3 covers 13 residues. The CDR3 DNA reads TGCAGCGTTGCGGAGGCGTTGAAAAACATTCAGTACTTC. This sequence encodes CSVAEALKNIQYF.